Included here is one T cell receptor (beta chain) sequence, with context. This entry is derived from a study of blood T cell repertoires in COVID-19. Study details: The cDNA or gDNA used as material had been derived from T cells, B-cell-depleted T cells, or PBMCs.

Authors' analysis steps: Estimation of nucleated cell counts relied on the amplification of reference gene primers. The repertoire was sequenced with immunoSEQ multiplex PCR; TCRdb's copy has only in-frame clones and lacks some. V and J calls plus clone size are reproduced from that table; the DNA served to infer D and trimming. The profile shows 130,000 or so clones, 85% to 90% of them singletons. V shed 4 bases and J shed 3 bases, with 13 bases lying between them. The germline V gene has CDR1 SNHLY and CDR2 FYNNEI. There are 14 residues in the CDR3. The origin of this receptor is a man over 45 with active COVID-19. The chain uses TRBV2 and TRBJ2-7; possible D gene TRBD1, 6 bases. Sequencing was carried out using peripheral blood. CDR3 bases: TGTGCCAGCAGTGGGGGTCGGACAGTCTACGAGCAGTACTTC. Translating gives CASSGGRTVYEQYF.